The next 17 T cell receptor beta chains were all read from a single sample in a study of cytomegalovirus exposure and HLA in healthy donors. This table comes from immunoSEQ multiplex PCR, and its TCRdb copy is limited to in-frame clones, with some not included. Of over 85,000 clones in the sample, approximately 90% were seen once. Input material: PBMCs. All receptors come from a young woman in good health and CMV-seronegative.

The chain links TRBV6-1 to TRBJ2-3; a weak D match, TRBD1 (5 bases). This CDR3 spans 15 amino acids. The germline CDR1 and CDR2 sequences are MNHNS and SASEGT. V lost 1 base, J lost 0 bases, and 8 bases lay in between. For the CDR3, the DNA is TGTGCCAGCAGTGAAGAGCGACAGAGCACAGATACGCAGTATTTT. This translates into CASSEERQSTDTQYF.

This chain links TRBV7-3 with TRBJ2-1, with a weak D call TRBD1 (6 bases). Germline CDR1 and CDR2: SGHTA and FQGTGA. The CDR3 covers 13 residues. V was cut by 6 bases and J by 6 bases, with 12 bases left in between. The CDR3 nucleotides read TGTGCCAGCAGTTCAGGGGAAGCCAATGAGCAGTTCTTC. Its protein is CASSSGEANEQFF.

The chain has TRBV28 and TRBJ1-1; D uncertain. Germline assignment: CDR1 MDHEN and CDR2 SYDVKM. The CDR3 runs 13 residues. Trimming removed 6 bases from V and 0 bases from J, with 8 bases in between. The CDR3 DNA is TGTGCCAGCAGCCGAGTCGTGAACACTGAAGCTTTCTTT. Protein sequence: CASSRVVNTEAFF.

With respect to this clone: At the DNA level, this CDR3 is encoded by other sequences in the same sample as well. This chain uses TRBV18 with TRBJ1-5; 10 nucleotides align to TRBD1. Germline trimming cut 3 bases from V and 4 bases from J; bases unmatched to any gene: 0. CDR1 is KGHSH and CDR2 is LQKENI in the germline V gene. The CDR3 loop spans 14 amino acids. The CDR3 bases are TGTGCCAGCTCACCGGGACAGGGGAATCAGCCCCAGCATTTT. As protein: CASSPGQGNQPQHF. Looking up the rest from reference TRBV18 and TRBJ1-5 gives the full variable domain: NAGVMQNPRHLVRRRGQEARLRCSPMKGHSHVYWYRQLPEEGLKFMVYLQKENIIDESGMPKERFSAEFPKEGPSILRIQQVVRGDSAAYFCASSPGQGNQPQHFGDGTRLSIL.

This rearrangement joins TRBV14 to TRBJ2-7; 7 bases align to TRBD1. Germline loops: CDR1 SGHDN, CDR2 FVKESK. V shed 7 bases and J 2 bases; nucleotides not matched to a gene: 8. The CDR3 has 14 residues. CDR3 bases: TGTGCCAGCACCGCAGGGGGAAGGACCTACGAGCAGTACTTC. Translation: CASTAGGRTYEQYF.

The chain carries TRBV2 and TRBJ2-3; the D gene is possibly TRBD2 (5 bases). Trimming left V 11 bases short and J 4 bases short, with 10 bases between. The germline CDR1 and CDR2 sequences are SNHLY and FYNNEI. The length of the CDR3 is 11 residues. The CDR3 sequence is CASQRADTQYF. For the CDR3, the DNA is TGTGCCTCACAGAGGGCAGATACGCAGTATTTT. Filled out from reference TRBV2 and TRBJ2-3, the complete variable domain reads EPEVTQTPSHQVTQMGQEVILRCVPISNHLYFYWYRQILGQKVEFLVSFYNNEISEKSEIFDDQFSVERPDGSNFTLKIRSTKLEDSAMYFCASQRADTQYFGPGTRLTVL.

The V call is TRBV18, the J call TRBJ2-7, with TRBD1 matching 10 bases. The germline gives CDR1 KGHSH, CDR2 LQKENI. The J segment lost 5 bases and the V segment lost 3 bases, leaving 7 bases of the junction unmatched. CDR3 size: 15 residues. This chain's CDR3 is CASSPPGQGTHEQYF. Here the CDR3 DNA reads TGTGCCAGCTCACCGCCGGGACAGGGGACCCACGAGCAGTACTTC.

The rearrangement uses TRBV4-1 and TRBJ1-2, with TRBD1 identical over 10 bases. V dropped 0 bases and J dropped 5; count of bases not matched to a gene: 3. This CDR3 is built from 15 residues. Germline lookup yields CDR1 MGHRA and CDR2 YSYEKL. CDR3 residues: CASSQDPGQGYGYTF. CDR3 nucleotides: TGCGCCAGCAGCCAAGACCCGGGACAGGGGTATGGCTACACCTTC.

This clone came up once. The chain combines TRBV18 with TRBJ2-7; 7 positions match TRBD2. This CDR3 comprises 15 residues. With 6 bases clipped from V and 2 bases from J, the junction kept 10 bases outside the gene matches. Germline V gene sequence: CDR1 KGHSH, CDR2 LQKENI. The CDR3 reads CASSTSTSTAYEQYF. In nucleotides, the CDR3 is TGTGCCAGCTCTACCTCGACTAGCACGGCCTACGAGCAGTACTTC. The complete variable domain, with remaining parts taken from reference TRBV18 and TRBJ2-7, reads NAGVMQNPRHLVRRRGQEARLRCSPMKGHSHVYWYRQLPEEGLKFMVYLQKENIIDESGMPKERFSAEFPKEGPSILRIQQVVRGDSAAYFCASSTSTSTAYEQYFGPGTRLTVT.

This clone was picked up one time. The chain joins TRBV30 to TRBJ2-7, with D maybe TRBD2 (6 bases). The ends were cut back, 7 bases at V and 0 bases at J, with 13 bases in the middle. Looked up from germline, CDR1 is GTSNPN and CDR2 is SVGIG (reference sequence). The CDR3 is 13 residues long. DNA of the CDR3: TGTGCCTCAGGCGGGGAAGGCTCCTACGAGCAGTACTTC. Protein: CASGGEGSYEQYF.

The rearrangement joins TRBV27 to TRBJ1-3; D is unresolved. Germline-derived CDR1 and CDR2 are MNHEY and SMNVEV (reference sequence). The V and J ends lost 1 base and 2 bases respectively, with 9 bases between them. This CDR3 is 15 amino acids long. The CDR3 DNA reads as TGTGCCAGCAGTTTATATCCGGTCGCTGGAAACACCATATATTTT. It specifies CASSLYPVAGNTIYF.

The chain recombines TRBV28 with TRBJ2-1; 10 positions agree with TRBD1. The V and J ends lost 5 bases and 8 bases, in that order; junction bases with no gene match: 6. CDR1 and CDR2 (germline): MDHEN, SYDVKM. The CDR3 is made up of 14 amino acids. The chain's CDR3 is CASSPGQGGYEQFF. In DNA form, the CDR3 reads TGTGCCAGCAGTCCTGGACAGGGGGGCTATGAGCAGTTCTTC.

V and J are TRBV7-8 and TRBJ2-2, with TRBD2 identical over 8 bases. This CDR3 is 16 amino acids long. Germline lookup yields CDR1 SGHVS and CDR2 FQNEAQ. The V segment lost 1 base and the J segment 7 bases; nucleotides outside the gene matches: 8. Here the CDR3 reads CASSLDGRASSGELFF. The CDR3, as DNA: TGTGCCAGCAGCTTAGACGGGAGGGCCTCTAGCGGGGAGCTGTTTTTT.

This chain uses TRBV2 with TRBJ2-1, with 8 bases lining up with TRBD2. CDR1 SNHLY and CDR2 FYNNEI come from the germline V gene. V trimming: 6 bases; J trimming: 2 bases; junction bases outside the gene matches: 6. The CDR3 is made up of 15 amino acids. The DNA for the CDR3 is TGTGCCAGCAGGTCTAGCGGGTCACCCTACAATGAGCAGTTCTTC. Translating gives CASRSSGSPYNEQFF.

The chain has TRBV15 and TRBJ2-7; TRBD2 aligns across 12 bases. The CDR3 consists of 15 residues. The trim removed 3 bases at V and 4 bases at J, leaving 4 bases unmatched. From germline, CDR1 is LNHNV and CDR2 YYDKDF (reference sequence). CDR3 DNA sequence: TGTGCCACCAGCAGGACTAGCGGGAGTAATTACGAGCAGTACTTC. It yields the protein CATSRTSGSNYEQYF.

The rearrangement joins TRBV6-5 to TRBJ1-3; no definite D call. The CDR3 totals 15 residues. The germline V gene has CDR1 MNHEY and CDR2 SVGAGI. V was shortened by 7 bases and J by 0 bases, with 13 bases between the two germline ends. The CDR3 DNA reads as TGTGCCAGCACCCGAACAGAGGGCTCTGGAAACACCATATATTTT. Translation: CASTRTEGSGNTIYF.

The chain joins TRBV6-5 to TRBJ2-7; TRBD1 might be the D (5 bases). Trimming shortened V by 0 bases and J by 3 bases, and 15 bases separated the two germline ends. This CDR3 comprises 16 residues. Germline lookup yields CDR1 MNHEY and CDR2 SVGAGI. This chain's CDR3 is CASSYSIPTDNYEQYF. Written as DNA, the CDR3 is TGTGCCAGCAGTTACTCGATACCGACAGATAACTACGAGCAGTACTTC.